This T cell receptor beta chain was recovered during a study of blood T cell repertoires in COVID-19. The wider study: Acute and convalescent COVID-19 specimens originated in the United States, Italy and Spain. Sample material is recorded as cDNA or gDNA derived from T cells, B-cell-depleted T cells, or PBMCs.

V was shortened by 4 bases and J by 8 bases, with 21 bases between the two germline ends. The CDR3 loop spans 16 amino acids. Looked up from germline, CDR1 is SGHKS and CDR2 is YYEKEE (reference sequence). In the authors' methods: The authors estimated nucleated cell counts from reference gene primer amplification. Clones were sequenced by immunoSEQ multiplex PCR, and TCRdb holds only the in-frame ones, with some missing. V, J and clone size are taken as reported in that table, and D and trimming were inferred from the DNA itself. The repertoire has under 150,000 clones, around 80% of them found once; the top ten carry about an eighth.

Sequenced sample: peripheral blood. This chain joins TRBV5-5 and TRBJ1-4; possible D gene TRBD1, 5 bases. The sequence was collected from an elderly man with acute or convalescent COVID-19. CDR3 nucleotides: TGTGCCAGCAGCGGCGACTTGCGCCCGGAGGGGGAAAAACTGTTTTTT. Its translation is CASSGDLRPEGEKLFF.